The rows below give T cell receptor beta chains drawn from one sample of a study of Ad26.COV2.S vaccination and SARS-CoV-2 variants. The repertoire was sequenced with immunoSEQ multiplex PCR; TCRdb's copy has only in-frame clones and lacks some. The sample has around 450,000 clones, over 75% seen once. The source was peripheral blood, collected in a trial of Ad26.COV2.S vaccine versus placebo. The source is a person aged 18-60 years who received the Ad26.COV2.S COVID-19 vaccine or a placebo. CDR3s include the opening cysteine and the closing phenylalanine or tryptophan. A D gene is named only where the DNA matches it firmly. A row's size may be missing; if present it is once, few, many or a size class.

NA,NA,TRBV6-6,TRBJ2-5,CASRGARRGREETQYF,TGTGCCAGCAGAGGCGCACGCAGGGGACGGGAAGAGACCCAGTACTTC
NA,NA,TRBV7-9,TRBJ2-3,CASSLGRHSTDTQYF,TGTGCCAGCAGCTTAGGTCGTCACAGCACAGATACGCAGTATTTT
NA,NA,TRBV15,TRBJ2-1,CATSRDRGPYNEQFF,TGTGCCACCAGCAGAGATAGGGGTCCGTACAATGAGCAGTTCTTC
once,NA,TRBV18,TRBJ2-3,CASSPIPGASATDTQYF,TGTGCCAGCTCACCAATCCCCGGGGCTAGCGCCACAGATACGCAGTATTTT
NA,NA,TRBV11-2,TRBJ1-2,CASSPAPTGIYGYTF,TGTGCCAGCAGCCCGGCCCCGACAGGTATCTATGGCTACACCTTC
NA,NA,TRBV6-5,TRBJ2-1,CASSYSYQVEQFF,TGTGCCAGCAGTTACTCCTACCAGGTTGAGCAGTTCTTC
NA,NA,TRBV28,TRBJ1-1,CASSLDRVTEAFF,TGTGCCAGCAGTTTAGATAGGGTCACTGAAGCTTTCTTT
NA,NA,TRBV30,TRBJ1-1,CAWSVRGLDTEAFF,TGTGCCTGGAGTGTACGAGGTTTGGACACTGAAGCTTTCTTT
NA,TRBD2,TRBV11-3,TRBJ2-1,CASSSRTSGYNEQFF,TGTGCCAGCAGCTCACGGACTAGCGGATACAATGAGCAGTTCTTC
NA,NA,TRBV27,TRBJ1-2,CASSVTQGIDGYTF,TGTGCCAGCAGTGTGACACAGGGAATCGATGGCTACACCTTC
NA,TRBD1,TRBV7-2,TRBJ1-1,CASTQGAALNTEAFF,TGTGCCAGCACCCAGGGGGCGGCATTGAACACTGAAGCTTTCTTT
NA,NA,TRBV7-2,TRBJ1-5,CASSLDSNQPQHF,TGTGCCAGCAGCTTAGATAGCAATCAGCCCCAGCATTTT
once,NA,TRBV6-5,TRBJ1-3,CASSPVGAGNTIYF,TGTGCCAGCAGCCCCGTGGGGGCTGGAAACACCATATATTTT
NA,NA,TRBV18,TRBJ2-7,CASSPPGVYGAEQYF,TGTGCCAGCTCACCACCGGGTGTTTACGGGGCCGAGCAGTACTTC
NA,NA,TRBV30,TRBJ2-7,CAWGSPSYEQYF,TGTGCCTGGGGATCACCCTCCTACGAGCAGTACTTC
few,TRBD1,TRBV28,TRBJ1-5,CASSLRQGGNQPQHF,TGTGCCAGCAGTCTGAGACAGGGGGGTAATCAGCCCCAGCATTTT
NA,NA,TRBV10-3,TRBJ1-3,CAISDGLSGNTIYF,TGTGCCATCAGTGACGGCCTCTCTGGAAACACCATATATTTT
few,TRBD2,TRBV19,TRBJ2-1,CASSMLAGAYNEQFF,TGTGCCAGTAGTATGCTTGCGGGAGCATACAATGAGCAGTTCTTC
once,TRBD2,TRBV10-2,TRBJ2-1,CASSESFGTRNEQFF,TGCGCCAGCAGTGAGTCGTTCGGGACTAGGAATGAGCAGTTCTTC
NA,TRBD2,TRBV6-2/TRBV6-3,TRBJ2-3,CASSYISQLAGITDTQYF,TGTGCCAGCAGTTACATCTCTCAACTAGCGGGGATCACAGATACGCAGTATTTT
NA,NA,TRBV7-7,TRBJ2-2,CASSLNLDPNTGELFF,TGTGCCAGCAGCTTAAACCTGGACCCGAACACCGGGGAGCTGTTTTTT
NA,NA,TRBV7-9,TRBJ1-3,CASSSLQGLAGNTIYF,TGTGCCAGCAGCTCCCTACAGGGTCTAGCTGGAAACACCATATATTTT
NA,NA,TRBV30,TRBJ2-3,CAWSVGKPGADTQYF,TGTGCCTGGAGTGTAGGGAAGCCGGGCGCAGATACGCAGTATTTT
NA,TRBD1,TRBV19,TRBJ2-2,CASAGTGVLGELFF,TGTGCCAGTGCCGGGACAGGGGTCCTCGGGGAGCTGTTTTTT
NA,NA,TRBV16,TRBJ2-5,CASSQFSQEEDAQYF,TGTGCCAGCAGCCAATTTTCACAGGAGGAAGATGCCCAGTACTTC
NA,TRBD2,TRBV5-1,TRBJ2-1,CASSSGLAGVDEQFF,TGCGCCAGCAGTTCCGGACTAGCGGGAGTCGATGAGCAGTTCTTC
NA,TRBD1,TRBV25-1,TRBJ2-7,CASSEHTGAPNSYEQYF,TGTGCCAGCAGTGAACACACAGGGGCCCCAAACTCCTACGAGCAGTACTTC
NA,NA,TRBV3-1/TRBV3-2,TRBJ2-1,CASSQDTSEQFF,TGTGCCAGCAGCCAAGACACCAGTGAGCAGTTCTTC
NA,TRBD2,TRBV5-4,TRBJ2-3,CASSLDPGLAGGADTQYF,TGTGCCAGCAGCTTGGATCCGGGACTAGCGGGAGGAGCAGATACGCAGTATTTT
NA,TRBD2,TRBV6-5,TRBJ2-7,CASSPLAGGGGEQYF,TGTGCCAGCAGTCCCTTAGCGGGAGGGGGTGGCGAGCAGTACTTC
NA,NA,TRBV3-1/TRBV3-2,TRBJ2-2,CASSQGSGETGELFF,TGTGCCAGCAGCCAAGGGTCAGGGGAAACCGGGGAGCTGTTTTTT